This TCR beta chain appears in the sequencing data of a study of blood T cell repertoires in COVID-19. Study-wide context: The origin of the acute and convalescent COVID-19 samples was the United States, Italy and Spain. T cells, B-cell-depleted T cells, or PBMCs supplied cDNA or gDNA.

In the original processing: Nucleated cell number was recorded as an estimate derived from reference gene primer amplification. Clones were read by immunoSEQ multiplex PCR, and TCRdb kept only the in-frame ones, dropping some. Clone size and the V and J calls come from that table; the DNA yielded D and trimming. Among 20,000 to 25,000 clones listed, about 87% were seen once. The source of this sequence is a human donor with active COVID-19. The donor label of this sample is uncertain. Sequenced material: peripheral blood.

CDR3 residues: CASSLAHGSRGYNEQFF. The CDR3 region has the DNA TGTGCCAGCAGCTTAGCGCATGGGTCTCGAGGATACAATGAGCAGTTCTTC. The chain links TRBV7-2 to TRBJ2-1; D is ambiguous. The germline CDR1 and CDR2 sequences are SGHTA and FQGNSA. V was trimmed by 0 bases and J by 4 bases, leaving 16 bases between them. The CDR3 contains 17 residues.